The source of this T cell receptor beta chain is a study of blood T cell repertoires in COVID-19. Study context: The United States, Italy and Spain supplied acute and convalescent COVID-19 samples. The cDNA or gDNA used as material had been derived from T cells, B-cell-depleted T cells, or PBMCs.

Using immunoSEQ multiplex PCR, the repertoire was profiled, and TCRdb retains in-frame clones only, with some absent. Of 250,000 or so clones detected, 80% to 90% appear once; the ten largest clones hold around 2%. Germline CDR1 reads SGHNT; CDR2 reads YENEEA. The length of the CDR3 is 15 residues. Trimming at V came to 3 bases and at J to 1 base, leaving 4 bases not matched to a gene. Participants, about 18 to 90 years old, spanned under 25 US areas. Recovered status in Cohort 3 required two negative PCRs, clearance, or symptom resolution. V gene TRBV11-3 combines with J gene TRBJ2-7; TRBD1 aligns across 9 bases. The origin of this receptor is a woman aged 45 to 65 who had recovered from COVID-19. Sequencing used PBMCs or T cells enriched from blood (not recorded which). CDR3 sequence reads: CASSLGQGVSYEQYF. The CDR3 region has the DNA TGTGCCAGCAGCTTGGGACAGGGAGTGTCCTACGAGCAGTACTTC.